Shown below are 19 T cell receptor beta chains from a single sample sequenced in a study of T cell repertoires in cytomegalovirus infection. These TCRs' antigens remain unknown. In TCRdb, the reads were re-called with MiXCR into one record per CDR3 protein. This sample has about 900,000 distinct CDR3 sequences, with roughly a third found just once. Material: cultured CD8+ T cells from PBMCs, obtained from culture after CMV antigen stimulation. The source is a human donor in good health (CMV status not recorded). Some clones in this sample may be carry-over from other donors' samples.

There are many counts of this clonotype. The J gene is TRBJ1-1, the V gene TRBV6-2 or TRBV6-3; no firm D call. Trimming took 1 base from V and 3 from J, leaving 18 bases between them. Per germline, CDR1 MNHEY and CDR2 SVGEGT. The CDR3 spans 17 residues. The CDR3 sequence is CASSYFVIPFADTEAFF. The CDR3 DNA follows: TGTGCCAGCAGTTACTTCGTGATTCCTTTCGCGGACACTGAAGCTTTCTTT.

This clonotype was observed a few times. V gene TRBV5-1 combines with J gene TRBJ1-4; D ambiguous. Looked up from germline, CDR1 is SGHRS and CDR2 is YFSETQ. Trimming cost V 4 bases and J 5 bases, with 12 bases left between them. The CDR3 has 14 amino acids. The CDR3 here is CASSPYGGNEKLFF. CDR3 DNA: TGCGCCAGCAGCCCCTATGGAGGAAATGAAAAACTGTTTTTT.

The genes are TRBV6-1 and TRBJ2-6; D may be TRBD1 (5 bases). V was clipped by 1 base and J by 0 bases, with 16 bases between them. This CDR3 contains 19 residues. Germline V gives CDR1 MNHNS, CDR2 SASEGT. The CDR3 sequence is CASSEEEQGSPSGANVLTF. DNA of the CDR3: TGTGCCAGCAGTGAAGAGGAGCAGGGATCCCCCTCTGGGGCCAACGTCCTGACTTTC.

The chain combines TRBV10-2 with TRBJ2-7; D is perhaps TRBD1 (5 bases). Trimming shortened V by 0 bases and J by 3 bases, and 9 bases separated the two germline ends. The CDR3 contains 14 residues. Germline V CDR1 and CDR2: WSHSY, SAAADI. CDR3 residues: CASSESGQGYEQYF. The CDR3, as DNA: TGCGCCAGCAGTGAGTCGGGGCAGGGCTACGAGCAGTACTTC.

The sample holds a few counts of this clonotype. The genes are TRBV20-1 and TRBJ2-7; D perhaps matches TRBD2 (5 bases). The CDR3 is 13 amino acids. Per germline, CDR1 DFQATT and CDR2 SNEGSKA (reference sequence). V was trimmed by 5 bases and J by 5 bases, leaving 16 bases between them. Here the CDR3 reads CSAPDLEGNEQYF. As DNA, the CDR3 is TGCAGTGCTCCTGATTTAGAGGGCAACGAGCAGTACTTC.

This clonotype was recorded a few times. The V call is TRBV6-2 or TRBV6-3, the J call TRBJ2-5; possibly TRBD1 or TRBD2 for D (5 bases each). Germline V gene data show CDR1 as MNHEY and CDR2 as SVGEGT. The CDR3 contains 16 residues. Trimming took off 4 bases at V and 5 bases at J, with 20 bases between the two ends. Here the CDR3 reads CASSWIWDPQPETQYF. The CDR3 bases are TGTGCCAGCAGTTGGATTTGGGACCCGCAGCCGGAGACCCAGTACTTC.

As to this clonotype: One end of the junction is discordant with germline, which a read error may explain. V and J are TRBV10-3 and TRBJ2-1, with D perhaps being TRBD1 or TRBD2 (5 bases each). This CDR3 has 13 amino acids. Germline-derived CDR1 and CDR2 are ENHRY and SYGVKD. The CDR3: CVIRTGTDNEQFF. The CDR3 DNA reads as TGTGTCATCAGGACCGGGACGGACAATGAGCAGTTCTTC.

The chain recombines TRBV5-4 with TRBJ2-1, with 16 positions matching TRBD2. Trimming at V came to 2 bases and at J to 4 bases, leaving 6 bases not matched to a gene. This CDR3 is built from 18 residues. Germline V gives CDR1 SGHNT, CDR2 YYREEE (reference sequence). For the CDR3, the DNA is TGTGCCAGCAGCTTTCCCGGGACTAGCGGGGGGGCGTACAATGAGCAGTTCTTC. Translation gives CASSFPGTSGGAYNEQFF.

This rearrangement joins TRBV14 to TRBJ2-7; TRBD1 matches at 8 bases. The CDR3 is 15 amino acids. Germline V gene sequence: CDR1 SGHDN, CDR2 FVKESK. J lost 9 bases, V lost 1 base, and 11 bases had no gene match. The CDR3 loop reads CASSQAGGAALGQYF. CDR3 sequence (DNA): TGTGCCAGCAGCCAAGCAGGGGGCGCCGCTCTTGGGCAGTACTTC.

The V and J genes are TRBV20-1 and TRBJ2-1; 9 bases agree with TRBD1. J was trimmed by 2 bases and V by 0 bases; bases with no gene match: 8. The germline gives CDR1 DFQATT, CDR2 SNEGSKA (reference sequence). There are 17 residues in the CDR3. CDR3 DNA: TGCAGTGCTAGAGATTTCCGGGACAGGGCAGCCTACAATGAGCAGTTCTTC. Protein sequence: CSARDFRDRAAYNEQFF.

For this clonotype: Without the conserved terminal phenylalanine or tryptophan, this CDR3 likely stems from a read error. The chain recombines TRBV6-2 or TRBV6-3 with TRBJ2-7; no clear D. The CDR3 has 16 residues. V was trimmed by 6 bases and J by 0 bases, leaving 18 bases between them. CDR1 MNHEY and CDR2 SVGEGT come from the germline V gene. Written as DNA, the CDR3 is TGTGCCAGCAGCGCACATGGAACGGTAAGCTCCTACGAGCAGTACGCC. Protein sequence: CASSAHGTVSSYEQYA.

This rearrangement joins TRBV19 to TRBJ2-1; TRBD1 might be the D (6 bases). Germline CDR1 LNHDA, CDR2 SQIVND (reference sequence). The germline V and J ends were trimmed by 8 bases and 9 bases, with 17 bases remaining between them. The CDR3 contains 13 residues. Here the CDR3 DNA reads TGTGCCAGTCTCGAGTTTTTGGGGGCTGAGCAGTTCTTC. It translates to CASLEFLGAEQFF.

Only a few counts were recorded for this clonotype. The chain is built from TRBV5-5 and TRBJ2-1; the match to TRBD2 covers 12 bases. The trim removed 0 bases at V and 4 bases at J, leaving 2 bases unmatched. This CDR3 region has 16 residues. Germline CDR1 and CDR2: SGHKS and YYEKEE (reference sequence). This CDR3 is CASSLVGLAGYNEQFF. The CDR3 DNA reads TGTGCCAGCAGCTTGGTAGGACTAGCGGGGTACAATGAGCAGTTCTTC.

The chain is built from TRBV6-2 or TRBV6-3 and TRBJ2-6; perhaps TRBD2 as D (7 bases). V lost 7 bases and J lost 0, with 16 bases in between. The CDR3 runs 17 residues. The germline CDR1 and CDR2 sequences are MNHEY and SVGEGT. This chain's CDR3 is CASKGRDISSGANVLTF. CDR3 in DNA: TGTGCCAGCAAAGGGAGGGACATCAGCTCTGGGGCCAACGTCCTGACTTTC.

This clonotype was found many times. This rearrangement joins TRBV11-2 to TRBJ1-4; the D is unclear. The CDR3 extends over 14 amino acids. The ends were cut back, 6 bases at V and 7 bases at J, with 15 bases in the middle. Germline lookup yields CDR1 SGHAT and CDR2 FQNNGV. The CDR3 DNA reads as TGTGCCAGCAGTACGGTCCGAGCTGGTGAAAAACTGTTTTTT. Translated, it gives CASSTVRAGEKLFF. The full variable domain, its missing parts supplied by reference TRBV11-2 and TRBJ1-4, is EAGVAQSPRYKIIEKRQSVAFWCNPISGHATLYWYQQILGQGPKLLIQFQNNGVVDDSQLPKDRFSAERLKGVDSTLKIQPAKLEDSAVYLCASSTVRAGEKLFFGSGTQLSVL.

Only one count was recorded for this clonotype. A much larger clone lies a single base off, so this may be a read error. This chain links TRBV11-1 with TRBJ2-5; a possible D gene is TRBD1 (7 bases). The length of the CDR3 is 14 residues. V lost 5 bases to trimming and J lost 5 bases, with 15 bases between them. The germline V gene encodes CDR1 SGHAT and CDR2 FQDESV (reference sequence). The CDR3 bases are TGTGCCAGCAGCGGACTCAGGGGGAGGGAGACCCAGTACTTC. The encoded protein is CASSGLRGRETQYF.

A word on this clonotype: An end of the junction does not agree with germline; a read error may underlie this. This chain joins TRBV27 and TRBJ1-1; the D gene is possibly TRBD1 (6 bases). The germline CDR1 and CDR2 sequences are MNHEY and SMNVEV (reference sequence). The CDR3 runs to 17 residues. The CDR3 DNA reads TGTGCCGGCAGGGAAACAGGGAGATGGGGGCCTGGCGATGAAGCTTTCTTT. This codes for CAGRETGRWGPGDEAFF.

This clonotype has a handful of counts. The CDR3 spells CASSHPRQGAGNSPLHF. CDR3 in DNA: TGTGCCAGCAGTCACCCTAGACAGGGGGCTGGAAATTCACCCCTCCACTTT. The chain has TRBV28 and TRBJ1-6; 10 bases fit TRBD1. Germline CDR1 reads MDHEN; CDR2 reads SYDVKM. The length of the CDR3 is 17 residues. Trimming cost V 5 bases and J 7 bases; bases outside gene matches: 11.

The CDR3 bases are TGTGCCAGCACCGGGTCTTCTGAAGCTTTCTTT. Protein sequence: CASTGSSEAFF. The V and J genes are TRBV27 and TRBJ1-1; D unresolved. Per germline, CDR1 MNHEY and CDR2 SMNVEV (reference sequence). Trimming left V 7 bases short and J 6 bases short, with 9 bases between. The CDR3 loop spans 11 amino acids.